The clone carrying this TCR beta chain has a count of ten or more. Antigen: not known. The sequence runs out 3 residues before the end of the CDR3; the remainder is reconstructed from the germline J gene. This CDR3 contains 17 residues. Per the germline V gene, CDR1 is SGHVS and CDR2 is FQNEAQ. The V gene end was trimmed by 4 bases and the J gene end by 4 bases; junction bases not matched to a gene: 12. This sample is part of a study of T cell clonality in common variable immunodeficiency. Notes on the study in general: The cause of increased CVID clonality remains unclear without subpopulation sequencing.

Sequencing input was equivalent genomic DNA from CVID and controls. Profiling relied on immunoSEQ multiplex PCR, and the TCRdb table lists in-frame clones only, not all of them. The specimen gives roughly 34,000 clones without singletons; the ten biggest hold 3%. This chain joins TRBV7-8 and TRBJ2-7; 11 positions match TRBD1. Material: peripheral blood mononuclear cells. This clonotype was obtained from a person aged 18-69 years in good health. Partial CDR3 DNA: TGTGCCAGCAGCTCTCAACCGGCCGGGACAGGGGGTTACGAG. Translation gives CASSSQPAGTGGYE. The complete CDR3 protein is CASSSQPAGTGGYEQYF.